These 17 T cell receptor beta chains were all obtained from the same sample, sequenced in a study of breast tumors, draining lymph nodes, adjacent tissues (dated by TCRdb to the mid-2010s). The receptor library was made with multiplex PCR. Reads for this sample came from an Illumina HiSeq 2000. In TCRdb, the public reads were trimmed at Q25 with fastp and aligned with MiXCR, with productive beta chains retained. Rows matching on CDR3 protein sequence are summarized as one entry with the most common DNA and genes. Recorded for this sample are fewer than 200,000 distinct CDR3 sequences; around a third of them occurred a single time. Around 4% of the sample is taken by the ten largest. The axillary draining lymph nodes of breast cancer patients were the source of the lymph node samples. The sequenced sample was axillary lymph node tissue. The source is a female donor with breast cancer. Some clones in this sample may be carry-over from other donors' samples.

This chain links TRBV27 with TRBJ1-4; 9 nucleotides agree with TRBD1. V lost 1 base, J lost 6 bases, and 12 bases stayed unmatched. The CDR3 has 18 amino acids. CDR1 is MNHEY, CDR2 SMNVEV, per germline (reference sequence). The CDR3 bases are TGTGCCAGCAGTTTATTAGGACAGGGGCCCGCGCGGTATGAAAAACTGTTTTTT. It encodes CASSLLGQGPARYEKLFF.

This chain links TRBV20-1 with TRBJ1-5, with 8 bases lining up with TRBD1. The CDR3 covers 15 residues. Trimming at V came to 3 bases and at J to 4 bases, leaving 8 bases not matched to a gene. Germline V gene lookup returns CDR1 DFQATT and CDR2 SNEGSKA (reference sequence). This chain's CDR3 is CSARALTGGNQPQHF. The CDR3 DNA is TGCAGTGCTAGGGCCTTAACAGGGGGAAATCAGCCCCAGCATTTT.

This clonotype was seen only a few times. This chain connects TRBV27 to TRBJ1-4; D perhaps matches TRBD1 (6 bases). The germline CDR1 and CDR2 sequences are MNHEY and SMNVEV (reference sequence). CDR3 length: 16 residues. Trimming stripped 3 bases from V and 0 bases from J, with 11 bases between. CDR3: CASSFSAGATNEKLFF. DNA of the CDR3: TGTGCCAGCAGTTTCTCAGCAGGGGCAACTAATGAAAAACTGTTTTTT.

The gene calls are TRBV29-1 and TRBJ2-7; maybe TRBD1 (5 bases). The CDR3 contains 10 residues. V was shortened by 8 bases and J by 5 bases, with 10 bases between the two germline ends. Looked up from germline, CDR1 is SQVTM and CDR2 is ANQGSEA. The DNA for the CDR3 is TGCAGCTTAGGGGCAGACGAGCAGTACTTC. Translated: CSLGADEQYF.

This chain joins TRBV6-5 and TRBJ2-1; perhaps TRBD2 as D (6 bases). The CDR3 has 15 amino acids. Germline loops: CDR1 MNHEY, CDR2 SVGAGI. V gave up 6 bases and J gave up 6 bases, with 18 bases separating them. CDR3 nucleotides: TGTGCCAGCAGCGACGGACTGGCGGGGTCCAATGAGCAGTTCTTC. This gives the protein CASSDGLAGSNEQFF.

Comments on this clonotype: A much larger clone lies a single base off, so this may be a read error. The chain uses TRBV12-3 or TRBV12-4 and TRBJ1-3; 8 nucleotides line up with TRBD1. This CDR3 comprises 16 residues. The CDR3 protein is CASSPRTGSRGNAIYF. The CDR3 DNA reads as TGTGCCAGCAGTCCCCGGACAGGGAGCCGGGGAAACGCCATATATTTT.

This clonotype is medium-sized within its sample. The CDR3 sequence is CATSRESGRRRTGELFF. The CDR3 DNA sequence: TGTGCCACCAGCAGAGAATCTGGGCGGAGGCGGACCGGGGAGCTGTTTTTT. This chain uses TRBV15 with TRBJ2-2; tentatively, D is TRBD2 (5 bases). The V gene lost 0 bases and the J gene lost 5 bases, with 16 bases spanning the gap. Looked up from germline, CDR1 is LNHNV and CDR2 is YYDKDF (reference sequence). This CDR3 has 17 amino acids.

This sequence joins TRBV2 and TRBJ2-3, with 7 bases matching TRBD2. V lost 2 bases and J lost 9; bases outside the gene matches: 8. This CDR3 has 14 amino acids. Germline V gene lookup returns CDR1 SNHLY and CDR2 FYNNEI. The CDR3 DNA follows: TGTGCCAGCAGTGAAAGCGGGATGGCCGGGACGCAGTATTTT. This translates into CASSESGMAGTQYF.

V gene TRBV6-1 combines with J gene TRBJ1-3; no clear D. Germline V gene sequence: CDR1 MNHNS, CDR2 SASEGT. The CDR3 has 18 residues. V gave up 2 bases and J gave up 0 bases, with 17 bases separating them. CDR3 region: CASSETPAGAFSGNTIYF. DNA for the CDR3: TGTGCCAGCAGTGAAACCCCGGCCGGAGCATTCTCTGGAAACACCATATATTTT.

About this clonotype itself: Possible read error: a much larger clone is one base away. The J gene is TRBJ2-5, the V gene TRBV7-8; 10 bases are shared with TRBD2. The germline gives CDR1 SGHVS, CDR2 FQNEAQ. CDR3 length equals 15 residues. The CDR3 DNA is TGTGCCAGCAGCTTCCCTAGCGGGGGCGGGGAGACCCAGCACTTC. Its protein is CASSFPSGGGETQHF. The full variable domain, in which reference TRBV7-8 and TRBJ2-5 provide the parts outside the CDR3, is GAGVSQSPRYKVAKRGQDVALRCDPISGHVSLFWYQQALGQGPEFLTYFQNEAQLDKSGLPSDRFFAERPEGSVSTLKIQRTQQEDSAVYLCASSFPSGGGETQHFGPGTRLLVL.

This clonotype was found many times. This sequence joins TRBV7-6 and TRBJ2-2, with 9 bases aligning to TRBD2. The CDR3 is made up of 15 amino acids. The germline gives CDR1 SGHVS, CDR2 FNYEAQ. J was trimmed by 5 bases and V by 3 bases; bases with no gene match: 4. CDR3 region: CASSFGLARTGELFF. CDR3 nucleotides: TGTGCCAGCAGCTTCGGACTAGCGAGGACCGGGGAGCTGTTTTTT.

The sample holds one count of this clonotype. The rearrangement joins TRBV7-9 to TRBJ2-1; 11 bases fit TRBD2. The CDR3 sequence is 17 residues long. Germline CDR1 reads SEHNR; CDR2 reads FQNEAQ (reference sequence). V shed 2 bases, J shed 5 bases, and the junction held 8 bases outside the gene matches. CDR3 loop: CASSLFSTSGDNNEQFF. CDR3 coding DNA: TGTGCCAGCAGCTTATTTTCGACTAGCGGGGATAACAATGAGCAGTTCTTC. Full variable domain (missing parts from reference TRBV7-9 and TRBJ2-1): DTGVSQNPRHKITKRGQNVTFRCDPISEHNRLYWYRQTLGQGPEFLTYFQNEAQLEKSRLLSDRFSAERPKGSFSTLEIQRTEQGDSAMYLCASSLFSTSGDNNEQFFGPGTRLTVL.

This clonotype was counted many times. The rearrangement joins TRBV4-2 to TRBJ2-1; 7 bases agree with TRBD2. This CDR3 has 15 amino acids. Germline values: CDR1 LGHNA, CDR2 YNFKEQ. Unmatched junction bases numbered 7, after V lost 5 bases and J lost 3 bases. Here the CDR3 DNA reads TGTGCCAGCAGCAACCTAGCGGAGTACTACAATGAGCAGTTCTTC. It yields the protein CASSNLAEYYNEQFF.

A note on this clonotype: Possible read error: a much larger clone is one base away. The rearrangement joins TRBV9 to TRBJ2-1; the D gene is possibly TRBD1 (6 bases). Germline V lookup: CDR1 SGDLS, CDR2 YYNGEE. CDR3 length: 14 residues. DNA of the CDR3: TGTACCAGCAGCGGCAGGGGCTCCTACAATGAGCAGTTCTTC. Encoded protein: CTSSGRGSYNEQFF.

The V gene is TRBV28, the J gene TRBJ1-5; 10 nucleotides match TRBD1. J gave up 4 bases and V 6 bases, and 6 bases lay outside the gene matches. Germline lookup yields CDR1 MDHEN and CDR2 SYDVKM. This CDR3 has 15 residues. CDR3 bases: TGTGCCAGCAGGGACGACAGGGGGCTGAATCAGCCCCAGCATTTT. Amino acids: CASRDDRGLNQPQHF.

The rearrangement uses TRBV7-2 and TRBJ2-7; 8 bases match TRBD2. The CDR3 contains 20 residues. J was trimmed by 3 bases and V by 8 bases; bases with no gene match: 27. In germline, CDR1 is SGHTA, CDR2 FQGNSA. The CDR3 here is CASSPTPGLDNPDYYYEQYF. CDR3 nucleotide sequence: TGTGCCAGCTCACCAACTCCGGGACTAGACAACCCCGACTACTACTACGAGCAGTACTTC. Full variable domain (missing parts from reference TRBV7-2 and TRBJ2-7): GAGVSQSPSNKVTEKGKDVELRCDPISGHTALYWYRQSLGQGLEFLIYFQGNSAPDKSGLPSDRFSAERTGGSVSTLTIQRTQQEDSAVYLCASSPTPGLDNPDYYYEQYFGPGTRLTVT.

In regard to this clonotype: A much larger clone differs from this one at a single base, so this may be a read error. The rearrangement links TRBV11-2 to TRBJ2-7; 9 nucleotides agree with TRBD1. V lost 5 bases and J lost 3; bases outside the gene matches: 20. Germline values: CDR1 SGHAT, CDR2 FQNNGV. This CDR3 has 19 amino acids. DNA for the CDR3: TGTGCCAGCAGCACGGGAGTGGGGACAGTTGGGACAGGGATCTACGAGCAGTACTTC. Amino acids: CASSTGVGTVGTGIYEQYF.